This T cell receptor beta chain was sequenced in a study of a mutant IDH1 vaccine in newly diagnosed glioma. On the study more broadly: The therapy given earlier, which was standard therapy, consisted of radiotherapy, temozolomide, or both, and most of the patients received both.

V lost 3 bases, J lost 11 bases, and 13 bases stayed unmatched. The CDR3 spans 14 residues. In germline, CDR1 is SGDLS, CDR2 YYNGEE. About this clone itself: No antigen is known for it.

Time point of the sample: baseline, week 1 (first vaccination visit). Treatment reported: pre-vaccination baseline after standard-of-care therapy. The donors had new WHO grade 3 or 4 astrocytomas; these were IDH1-mutant and ATRX-lost. Sequencing was performed with immunoSEQ multiplex PCR; in TCRdb, only in-frame clones are kept and a portion is missing. The table includes roughly 41,000 clones, 80% to 95% detected once. Study findings and constraints: Apparently, pseudoprogression bore no relation to changes among the top peripheral T cell clonotypes. Immune responses induced by the vaccine were seen in just over 90% of patients, spanning multiple MHC alleles.

The chain carries TRBV9 and TRBJ1-2; 7 nucleotides line up with TRBD1. This material consisted of PBMCs, taken from a glioma patient treated with radiotherapy, temozolomide or both. This sequence was found in a man aged 18-30 years with glioma. In nucleotides, the CDR3 is TGTGCCAGCAGCGCTTACAGGGGCTCCGGCGGATACACCTTC. It is translated as CASSAYRGSGGYTF.